The next 13 T cell receptor beta chains were all read from a single sample in a study of blood T cell repertoires in COVID-19. Assay used: immunoSEQ multiplex PCR; TCRdb lists only in-frame clones, some missing. This table holds just under 65,000 clones, roughly 82% found once. Input material: peripheral blood. The receptors were sampled from a human donor in a cohort sampled during active COVID-19.

The genes are TRBV28 and TRBJ1-5; 8 nucleotides align to TRBD1. Germline V gives CDR1 MDHEN, CDR2 SYDVKM. There are 14 residues in the CDR3. The trim removed 5 bases at V and 7 bases at J, leaving 7 bases unmatched. The CDR3 sequence is CASSLDREDQPQHF. The CDR3 DNA reads as TGTGCCAGCAGTCTGGACAGGGAGGACCAGCCCCAGCATTTT.

This chain uses TRBV7-8 with TRBJ2-1, with 8 bases aligning to TRBD1. The CDR3 has 14 amino acids. The ends lost 4 bases at V and 4 bases at J; junction bases unmatched: 3. Germline V gene lookup returns CDR1 SGHVS and CDR2 FQNEAQ. The CDR3 bases are TGTGCCAGCAGCTCAGACAGGGGATACAATGAGCAGTTCTTC. Its protein is CASSSDRGYNEQFF.

V is TRBV20-1 and J is TRBJ1-1; a weak D match, TRBD1 (5 bases). The CDR3 consists of 11 residues. Germline CDR1 is DFQATT and CDR2 is SNEGSKA (reference sequence). V was pared by 5 bases and J by 11 bases, with 15 bases between. The CDR3 region has the DNA TGCAGTGCTGAAACCCCGGGGGGGGCTTTCTTT. Residues: CSAETPGGAFF.

The V and J genes are TRBV5-6 and TRBJ2-5; D possibly corresponds to TRBD1 (5 bases). In germline, CDR1 is SGHDT, CDR2 YYEEEE. This CDR3 contains 13 residues. The ends were cut back, 2 bases at V and 3 bases at J, with 8 bases in the middle. The CDR3 DNA follows: TGTGCCAGCAGCTTCGGCAGGGAAGAGACCCAGTACTTC. This sequence encodes CASSFGREETQYF.

The V gene is TRBV19, the J gene TRBJ1-2, with D uncertain. V was pared by 4 bases and J by 2 bases, with 11 bases between. The germline gives CDR1 LNHDA, CDR2 SQIVND (reference sequence). This CDR3 region has 14 residues. The CDR3 region has the DNA TGTGCCAGTAGTACCGAGTTATCCAACTATGGCTACACCTTC. It codes for CASSTELSNYGYTF.

This sequence joins TRBV5-1 and TRBJ2-7, with a weak D call TRBD2 (7 bases). V was clipped by 0 bases and J by 2 bases, with 15 bases between them. Germline CDR1 and CDR2: SGHRS and YFSETQ. The CDR3 spans 16 residues. CDR3 bases: TGCGCCAGCAGCTTGGGCGGGGGCCCCACACCCTACGAGCAGTACTTC. Its translation is CASSLGGGPTPYEQYF. Complete variable domain (other parts from reference TRBV5-1 and TRBJ2-7): KAGVTQTPRYLIKTRGQQVTLSCSPISGHRSVSWYQQTPGQGLQFLFEYFSETQRNKGNFPGRFSGRQFSNSRSEMNVSTLELGDSALYLCASSLGGGPTPYEQYFGPGTRLTVT.

The chain couples TRBV3-1 (or the pseudogene TRBV3-2) to TRBJ2-3, with 7 nucleotides matching TRBD2. This CDR3 is built from 17 residues. The germline gives CDR1 LGHDT, CDR2 YNNKEL (reference sequence). Losses at the gene ends were 4 bases for V and 3 bases for J; bases not matched to a gene: 13. CDR3 DNA: TGTGCCAGCAGCCCTCGCAGGGCGGGGGTGTCAACAGATACGCAGTATTTT. It translates to CASSPRRAGVSTDTQYF.

The chain is built from TRBV19 and TRBJ1-1; TRBD1 agrees at 10 bases. The CDR3 is 15 residues long. V was pared by 3 bases and J by 6 bases, with 7 bases of the junction left unmatched. Per the germline V gene, CDR1 is LNHDA and CDR2 is SQIVND (reference sequence). As DNA, the CDR3 is TGTGCCAGTAGTATTGCCGGGACAGGGGACCCTGAAGCTTTCTTT. This translates into CASSIAGTGDPEAFF.

CDR3 in DNA: TGTGCCAGCAGCTTGAGGGGACTAGGGAAAAATGAGCAGTTCTTC. It specifies CASSLRGLGKNEQFF. The chain uses TRBV5-6 and TRBJ2-1; 8 nucleotides agree with TRBD2. Germline assignment: CDR1 SGHDT and CDR2 YYEEEE. The CDR3 consists of 15 residues. The V segment lost 1 base and the J segment 7 bases; nucleotides outside the gene matches: 7.

This rearrangement joins TRBV6-1 to TRBJ1-2; maybe TRBD1 (6 bases). The germline gives CDR1 MNHNS, CDR2 SASEGT. The V end lost 2 bases, the J end lost 4 bases, and 14 bases lay between the germline ends. The CDR3 is made up of 15 amino acids. The chain's CDR3 is CASSEFDRTSYGYTF. The CDR3 nucleotides read TGTGCCAGCAGTGAATTCGACAGGACAAGCTATGGCTACACCTTC.

The V and J genes are TRBV11-2 and TRBJ2-2; D is ambiguous. This CDR3 spans 17 amino acids. In germline, CDR1 is SGHAT, CDR2 FQNNGV. Deletions cut 4 bases from V and 2 bases from J, with 17 bases between. The CDR3 DNA follows: TGTGCCAGCAGCTACTTAAGAATGGGCTTCAACACCGGGGAGCTGTTTTTT. It translates to CASSYLRMGFNTGELFF.

The V gene is TRBV5-3, the J gene TRBJ2-2, with D possibly matching TRBD2 (5 bases). TRBV5-3 is labeled an ORF, and its function is uncertain. V shed 4 bases and J shed 4 bases, with 8 bases lying between them. CDR3 length: 13 amino acids. DNA of the CDR3: TGTGCCAGAAGCGGGGAGTGCACCGGGGAGCTGTTTTTT. Residues: CARSGECTGELFF.

The chain joins TRBV2 to TRBJ2-7, with 8 bases fitting TRBD2. From germline, CDR1 is SNHLY and CDR2 FYNNEI. Trimming at V came to 7 bases and at J to 9 bases, leaving 11 bases not matched to a gene. This CDR3 contains 13 residues. The CDR3 sequence: CASTLAGPFGQYF. CDR3 sequence (DNA): TGTGCCAGCACCCTAGCGGGCCCGTTCGGGCAGTACTTC.